The 30 T cell receptor beta chains in this list originate from one sample, sequenced in a study of blood T cell repertoires in COVID-19. TCRdb keeps only in-frame clones here, not all; method: immunoSEQ multiplex PCR. The sample includes 60,000 to 85,000 clones, approximately 84% of them seen just once. Material: peripheral blood. These TCRs come from a human donor in a cohort sampled during active COVID-19.

The rearrangement uses TRBV7-9 and TRBJ2-7; TRBD1 matches 8 bases. Unmatched junction bases numbered 8, after V lost 6 bases and J lost 1 base. CDR1 is SEHNR, CDR2 FQNEAQ, per germline (reference sequence). The CDR3 spans 15 residues. The CDR3 sequence: CASSSGQGSSYEQYF. As DNA, the CDR3 is TGTGCCAGCAGTTCAGGACAGGGAAGTTCCTACGAGCAGTACTTC.

This chain links TRBV18 with TRBJ1-1; no firm D call. Deletions cut 1 base from V and 0 bases from J, with 9 bases between. The CDR3 extends over 15 amino acids. Germline V CDR1 and CDR2: KGHSH, LQKENI. The CDR3 coding sequence is TGTGCCAGCTCACCACGCGAGAGTATGAACACTGAAGCTTTCTTT. It yields the protein CASSPRESMNTEAFF.

This chain links TRBV19 with TRBJ1-1; 9 bases are a match to TRBD1. The CDR3 is 13 residues long. The trim removed 5 bases at V and 3 bases at J, leaving 1 base unmatched. Germline CDR1 and CDR2: LNHDA and SQIVND (reference sequence). The DNA for the CDR3 is TGTGCCAGTAGTGGACAGGGGTACACTGAAGCTTTCTTT. Its protein is CASSGQGYTEAFF.

The chain uses TRBV7-8 and TRBJ2-3; D is possibly TRBD2 (6 bases). The germline gives CDR1 SGHVS, CDR2 FQNEAQ. This CDR3 region has 16 residues. Trimming took 7 bases from V and 1 from J, leaving 18 bases between them. The CDR3 nucleotides are TGTGCCAGCACCCACTTGGGGGGTAGCGGCACAGATACGCAGTATTTT. Translating it yields CASTHLGGSGTDTQYF.

The chain links TRBV29-1 to TRBJ1-2; no definite D call. The CDR3 spans 15 residues. V was trimmed by 3 bases and J by 4 bases, leaving 18 bases between them. Germline V gives CDR1 SQVTM, CDR2 ANQGSEA. CDR3 region: CSVEGAPPSPYGYTF. DNA of the CDR3: TGCAGCGTTGAGGGAGCTCCCCCTAGCCCCTATGGCTACACCTTC.

The V call is TRBV13, the J call TRBJ2-5; D may be TRBD1 (6 bases). CDR1 PRHDT and CDR2 FYEKMQ come from the germline V gene (reference sequence). The V and J ends lost 5 bases and 0 bases respectively, with 10 bases between them. There are 14 residues in the CDR3. CDR3: CASSVHRDQETQYF. CDR3 DNA: TGTGCCAGCAGCGTCCACAGGGACCAAGAGACCCAGTACTTC.

The chain recombines TRBV19 with TRBJ2-7; 8 bases match TRBD1. Unmatched junction bases numbered 8, after V lost 4 bases and J lost 3 bases. The CDR3 contains 15 residues. From germline, CDR1 is LNHDA and CDR2 SQIVND (reference sequence). CDR3 protein: CASSTGTGYDYEQYF. Written as DNA, the CDR3 is TGTGCCAGTAGTACCGGGACAGGTTACGACTACGAGCAGTACTTC. The full variable domain, its missing parts supplied by reference TRBV19 and TRBJ2-7, is DGGITQSPKYLFRKEGQNVTLSCEQNLNHDAMYWYRQDPGQGLRLIYYSQIVNDFQKGDIAEGYSVSREKKESFPLTVTSAQKNPTAFYLCASSTGTGYDYEQYFGPGTRLTVT.

V and J are TRBV5-6 and TRBJ2-3; 9 bases line up with TRBD1. V was pared by 4 bases and J by 0 bases, with 6 bases of the junction left unmatched. The CDR3 length is 16 residues. CDR1 is SGHDT, CDR2 YYEEEE, per germline. CDR3: CASSPGTGRSTDTQYF. For the CDR3, the DNA is TGTGCCAGCAGCCCCGGGACAGGGCGAAGCACAGATACGCAGTATTTT.

V gene TRBV3-1 (or the pseudogene TRBV3-2) combines with J gene TRBJ1-1; 8 bases map to TRBD1. The length of the CDR3 is 15 residues. V was pared by 7 bases and J by 2 bases, with 9 bases of the junction left unmatched. Germline CDR1 reads LGHDT; CDR2 reads YNNKEL (reference sequence). CDR3 amino acids: CASTSNDRGNTEAFF. CDR3 bases: TGTGCCAGCACCTCAAACGACAGGGGCAACACTGAAGCTTTCTTT.

CDR3 nucleotide sequence: TGTGCCAGCAGTGGCGGACTAGCGGGGGAAGGCTACGAGCAGTACTTC. It is translated as CASSGGLAGEGYEQYF. The rearrangement joins TRBV25-1 to TRBJ2-7; 13 bases match TRBD2. The germline gives CDR1 MGHDK, CDR2 SYGVNS. After removal of 4 bases from V and 3 bases from J, the junction contained 6 bases not matched to a gene. The CDR3 runs 16 residues.

The rearrangement joins TRBV15 to TRBJ2-1; TRBD2 is a possible D gene (5 bases). Germline V gives CDR1 LNHNV, CDR2 YYDKDF (reference sequence). V was trimmed by 3 bases and J by 6 bases, leaving 6 bases between them. The CDR3 covers 12 residues. The CDR3 sequence is CATSRSGNEQFF. DNA of the CDR3: TGTGCCACCAGCAGGAGCGGCAATGAGCAGTTCTTC.

The V and J genes are TRBV5-6 and TRBJ2-7; D may be TRBD1 (5 bases). V shed 0 bases and J shed 1 base, with 8 bases lying between them. CDR3 length equals 14 residues. CDR1 and CDR2 (germline): SGHDT, YYEEEE. The chain's CDR3 is CASSLAGMSYEQYF. The CDR3 region has the DNA TGTGCCAGCAGCTTGGCAGGGATGTCCTACGAGCAGTACTTC.

The gene calls are TRBV5-4 and TRBJ1-1, with D unresolved. The germline gives CDR1 SGHNT, CDR2 YYREEE (reference sequence). This CDR3 contains 13 residues. The CDR3: CASQRGGNLEAFF. The CDR3 nucleotides are TGTGCTAGCCAGCGGGGAGGAAACCTTGAAGCTTTCTTT.

The V and J genes are TRBV4-1 and TRBJ1-5, with unresolved D. This CDR3 has 14 residues. Looked up from germline, CDR1 is MGHRA and CDR2 is YSYEKL. V lost 0 bases, J lost 7 bases, and 10 bases lay in between. The CDR3 DNA reads TGCGCCAGCAGCCAAGAAAGGACGGGGCAGCCCCAGCATTTT. It encodes CASSQERTGQPQHF.

The V and J genes are TRBV15 and TRBJ2-1; D may be TRBD2 (6 bases). Germline assignment: CDR1 LNHNV and CDR2 YYDKDF (reference sequence). Between the trimmed V and J ends, which lost 0 bases and 4 bases, there was a span of 10 bases. The CDR3 is made up of 15 amino acids. This chain's CDR3 is CATSRDRDFYNEQFF. For the CDR3, the DNA is TGTGCCACCAGCAGAGATCGGGACTTTTACAATGAGCAGTTCTTC.

The chain joins TRBV28 to TRBJ2-7, with 8 bases identical to TRBD1. V shed 5 bases and J 4 bases; nucleotides not matched to a gene: 1. The germline CDR1 and CDR2 sequences are MDHEN and SYDVKM. The CDR3 consists of 12 residues. The CDR3 DNA is TGTGCCAGCAGTCGGACAGGGTACGAGCAGTACTTC. The encoded protein is CASSRTGYEQYF.

The rearrangement joins TRBV5-4 to TRBJ2-7; perhaps TRBD1 as D (5 bases). V was pared by 4 bases and J by 1 base, with 9 bases between. The CDR3 sequence is 13 residues long. In germline, CDR1 is SGHNT, CDR2 YYREEE (reference sequence). The CDR3 reads CASSARASYEQYF. The DNA of the CDR3 is TGTGCCAGCAGCGCCAGGGCGTCCTACGAGCAGTACTTC.

The CDR3 reads CASSLDPGSYEQYF. CDR3 DNA: TGCGCCAGCAGCTTGGACCCGGGATCCTACGAGCAGTACTTC. The rearrangement uses TRBV5-1 and TRBJ2-7, with D possibly matching TRBD2 (5 bases). The V and J ends lost 0 bases and 1 base respectively, with 8 bases between them. CDR1 and CDR2 from the germline V gene are SGHRS and YFSETQ. The CDR3 has 14 residues.

With respect to this clone: One junction end does not reproduce the germline sequence, and a read error may be involved. This rearrangement joins TRBV6-1 to TRBJ1-4; 10 nucleotides align to TRBD1. The CDR3 loop spans 12 amino acids. Germline V gives CDR1 MNHNS, CDR2 SASEGT. CDR3 amino acids: CASSDYGTGVVF. CDR3 nucleotides: TGTGCCAGCAGTGATTATGGGACAGGGGTCGTTTTT.

The rearrangement joins TRBV19 to TRBJ1-5, with D hard to call. Germline V gene lookup returns CDR1 LNHDA and CDR2 SQIVND (reference sequence). The CDR3 is 15 amino acids. V gave up 1 base and J gave up 0 bases, with 7 bases separating them. In DNA, the CDR3 is TGTGCCAGTAGTATAGGGGCCGGTAGCAATCAGCCCCAGCATTTT. It is translated as CASSIGAGSNQPQHF.

This chain uses TRBV7-8 with TRBJ2-7; 8 bases line up with TRBD1. Germline V gene sequence: CDR1 SGHVS, CDR2 FQNEAQ. This CDR3 is 15 amino acids long. With 3 bases clipped from V and 7 bases from J, the junction kept 11 bases outside the gene matches. The CDR3 region has the DNA TGTGCCAGCAGCTTTGGGACAGGTAGGCCTGAAGAGCAGTACTTC. This encodes CASSFGTGRPEEQYF.

This rearrangement joins TRBV10-3 to TRBJ2-7, with D possibly TRBD2 on 5 matching bases. Deletions cut 6 bases from V and 5 bases from J, with 17 bases between. CDR3 size: 14 residues. Germline assignment: CDR1 ENHRY and CDR2 SYGVKD. Here the CDR3 DNA reads TGTGCCATCAGGGAGCTGAGGGATACCCACGAGCAGTACTTC. Translating gives CAIRELRDTHEQYF.

The chain recombines TRBV6-5 with TRBJ2-2, with TRBD1 matching 11 bases. Germline assignment: CDR1 MNHEY and CDR2 SVGAGI. V was pared by 4 bases and J by 2 bases, with 0 bases of the junction left unmatched. The CDR3 is 15 residues long. The CDR3 DNA reads TGTGCCAGCAGTTGGACAGGGGGCAACACCGGGGAGCTGTTTTTT. Its protein product is CASSWTGGNTGELFF.

The chain is built from TRBV6-2 or TRBV6-3 and TRBJ2-5; perhaps D is TRBD1 or TRBD2 (6 bases each). V gave up 6 bases and J gave up 4 bases, with 9 bases separating them. The CDR3 is 12 residues long. Germline values: CDR1 MNHEY, CDR2 SVGEGT. DNA of the CDR3: TGTGCCAGCAGCCCGGGGGCAGAGACCCAGTACTTC. Protein: CASSPGAETQYF.

V usage is TRBV2 and J usage is TRBJ1-2; TRBD1 matches 7 bases. Germline CDR1 and CDR2: SNHLY and FYNNEI. The CDR3 covers 14 residues. The ends lost 7 bases at V and 4 bases at J; junction bases unmatched: 9. CDR3 in DNA: TGTGCCAGCACCGAGGGGGCCCCTGCCTATGGCTACACCTTC. Its protein is CASTEGAPAYGYTF.

This chain uses TRBV28 with TRBJ1-5, with D hard to call. V lost 4 bases, J lost 3 bases, and 7 bases lay in between. The V gene's germline CDR1 is MDHEN and CDR2 SYDVKM. This CDR3 region has 13 residues. CDR3 amino acids: CASSSGYNQPQHF. The DNA for the CDR3 is TGTGCCAGCAGTTCGGGGTACAATCAGCCCCAGCATTTT.

This chain joins TRBV6-5 and TRBJ2-1; 9 bases are a match to TRBD2. The V segment lost 2 bases and the J segment 5 bases; nucleotides outside the gene matches: 4. Germline CDR1 reads MNHEY; CDR2 reads SVGAGI. CDR3 length equals 15 residues. The CDR3 loop is CASSYAGGLNNEQFF. The CDR3, as DNA: TGTGCCAGCAGTTACGCGGGGGGGCTAAACAATGAGCAGTTCTTC.

V gene TRBV5-6 combines with J gene TRBJ2-7, with 9 bases that match TRBD1. V lost 3 bases, J lost 3 bases, and 7 bases stayed unmatched. The CDR3 runs to 15 residues. Germline V CDR1 and CDR2: SGHDT, YYEEEE. CDR3 nucleotide sequence: TGTGCCAGCAGCTATACAGGGGGCAATTACTACGAGCAGTACTTC. It codes for CASSYTGGNYYEQYF.

This rearrangement joins TRBV30 to TRBJ1-3, with a tentative D call TRBD1 (6 bases). Trimming pared 0 bases from V and 4 bases from J, leaving 7 bases between. The CDR3 is 13 amino acids. Germline V gene lookup returns CDR1 GTSNPN and CDR2 SVGIG (reference sequence). The CDR3: CAWSVGTGNTIYF. Here the CDR3 DNA reads TGTGCCTGGAGTGTAGGGACAGGAAACACCATATATTTT.

This rearrangement joins TRBV5-6 to TRBJ2-5, with 15 bases matching TRBD2. Germline CDR1 SGHDT, CDR2 YYEEEE. Trimming took 3 bases from V and 5 from J; bases not matched to a gene: 8. The CDR3 totals 17 residues. The CDR3 nucleotides are TGTGCCAGCAGCTACCGGACTAGCGGGGGGGTGGTGGAGACCCAGTACTTC. As protein: CASSYRTSGGVVETQYF.